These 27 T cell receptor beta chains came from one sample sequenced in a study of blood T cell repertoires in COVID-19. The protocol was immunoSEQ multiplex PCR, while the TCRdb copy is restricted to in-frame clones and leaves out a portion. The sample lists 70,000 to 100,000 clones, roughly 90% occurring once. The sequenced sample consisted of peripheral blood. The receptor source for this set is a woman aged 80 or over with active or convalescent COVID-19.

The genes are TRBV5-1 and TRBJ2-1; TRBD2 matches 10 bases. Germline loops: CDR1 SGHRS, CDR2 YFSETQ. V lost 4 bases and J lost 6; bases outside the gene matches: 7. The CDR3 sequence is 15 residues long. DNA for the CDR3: TGCGCCAGCAGCCCTGGACTAGCGGCTAGCAATGAGCAGTTCTTC. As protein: CASSPGLAASNEQFF.

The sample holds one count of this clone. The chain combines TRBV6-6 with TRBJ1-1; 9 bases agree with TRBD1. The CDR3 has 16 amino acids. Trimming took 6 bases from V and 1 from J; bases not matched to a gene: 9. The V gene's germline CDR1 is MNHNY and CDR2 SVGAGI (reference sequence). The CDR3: CASSSRTGATNTEAFF. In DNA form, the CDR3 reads TGTGCCAGCAGCTCTCGGACAGGGGCTACGAACACTGAAGCTTTCTTT.

This CDR3 is CASSAIGQGGEQYF. DNA for the CDR3: TGTGCCAGCAGCGCCATTGGGCAGGGGGGCGAGCAGTACTTC. The V call is TRBV7-9, the J call TRBJ2-7, with a weak D call TRBD1 (7 bases). From germline, CDR1 is SEHNR and CDR2 FQNEAQ (reference sequence). V was pared by 5 bases and J by 6 bases, with 17 bases between. The CDR3 sequence is 14 residues long.

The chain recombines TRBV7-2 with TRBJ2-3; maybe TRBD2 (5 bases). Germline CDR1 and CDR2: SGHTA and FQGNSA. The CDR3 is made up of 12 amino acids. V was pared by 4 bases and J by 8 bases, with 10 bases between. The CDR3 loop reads CASSSGVFTQYF. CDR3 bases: TGTGCCAGCAGCTCCGGGGTTTTTACGCAGTATTTT. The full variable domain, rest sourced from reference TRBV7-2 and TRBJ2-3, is GAGVSQSPSNKVTEKGKDVELRCDPISGHTALYWYRQSLGQGLEFLIYFQGNSAPDKSGLPSDRFSAERTGGSVSTLTIQRTQQEDSAVYLCASSSGVFTQYFGPGTRLTVL.

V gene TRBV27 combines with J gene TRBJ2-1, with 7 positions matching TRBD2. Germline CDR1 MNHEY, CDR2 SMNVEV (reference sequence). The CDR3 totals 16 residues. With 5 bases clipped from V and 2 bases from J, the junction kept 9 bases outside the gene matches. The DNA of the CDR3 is TGTGCCAGCAGTCCCTTCGGCGCGGGAGCCTACAATGAGCAGTTCTTC. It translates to CASSPFGAGAYNEQFF.

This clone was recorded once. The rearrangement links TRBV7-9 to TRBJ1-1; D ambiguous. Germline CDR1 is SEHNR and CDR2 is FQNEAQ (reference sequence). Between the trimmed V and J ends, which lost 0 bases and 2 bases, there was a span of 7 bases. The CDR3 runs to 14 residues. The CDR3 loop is CASSLAYRNTEAFF. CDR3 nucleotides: TGTGCCAGCAGCTTAGCTTACAGAAACACTGAAGCTTTCTTT.

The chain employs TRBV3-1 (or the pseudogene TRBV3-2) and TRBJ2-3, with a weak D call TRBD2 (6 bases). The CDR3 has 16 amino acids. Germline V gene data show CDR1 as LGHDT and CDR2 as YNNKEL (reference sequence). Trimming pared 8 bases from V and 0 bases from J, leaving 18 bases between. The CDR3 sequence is CASSTNRRGSTDTQYF. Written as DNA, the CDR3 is TGTGCCAGCTCCACGAACCGACGGGGGAGCACAGATACGCAGTATTTT.

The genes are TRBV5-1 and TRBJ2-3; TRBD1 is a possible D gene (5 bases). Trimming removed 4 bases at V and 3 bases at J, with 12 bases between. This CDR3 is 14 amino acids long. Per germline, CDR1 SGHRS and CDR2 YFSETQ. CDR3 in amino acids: CASSTQGLTDTQYF. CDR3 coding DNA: TGCGCCAGCAGCACGCAGGGTTTAACAGATACGCAGTATTTT.

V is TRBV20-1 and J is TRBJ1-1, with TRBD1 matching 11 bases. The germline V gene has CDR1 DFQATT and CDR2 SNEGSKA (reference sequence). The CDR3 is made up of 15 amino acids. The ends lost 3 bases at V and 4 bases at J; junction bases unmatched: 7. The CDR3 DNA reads TGCAGTGCTAGTAGGACAGGGGGCAGGGGCACTGAAGCTTTCTTT. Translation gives CSASRTGGRGTEAFF.

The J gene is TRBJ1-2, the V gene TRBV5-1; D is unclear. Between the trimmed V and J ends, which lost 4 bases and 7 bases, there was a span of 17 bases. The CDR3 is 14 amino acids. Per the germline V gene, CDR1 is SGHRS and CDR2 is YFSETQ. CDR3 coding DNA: TGCGCCAGCAGCCAGACATCAAGGTCGGCTGGCTACACCTTC. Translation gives CASSQTSRSAGYTF.

The CDR3 reads CASSVMGQVQETQYF. The CDR3 DNA sequence: TGTGCCAGCAGCGTTATGGGACAAGTCCAAGAGACCCAGTACTTC. This sequence joins TRBV9 and TRBJ2-5, with a tentative D call TRBD1 (6 bases). V was shortened by 2 bases and J by 1 base, with 12 bases between the two germline ends. CDR1 and CDR2 (germline): SGDLS, YYNGEE. CDR3 length: 15 amino acids.

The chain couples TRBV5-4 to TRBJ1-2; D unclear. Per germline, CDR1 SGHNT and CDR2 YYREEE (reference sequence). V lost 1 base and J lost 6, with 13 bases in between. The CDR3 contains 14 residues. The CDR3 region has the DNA TGTGCCAGCAGCTTGCGGGTGGAGATGAATGGCTACACCTTC. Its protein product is CASSLRVEMNGYTF.

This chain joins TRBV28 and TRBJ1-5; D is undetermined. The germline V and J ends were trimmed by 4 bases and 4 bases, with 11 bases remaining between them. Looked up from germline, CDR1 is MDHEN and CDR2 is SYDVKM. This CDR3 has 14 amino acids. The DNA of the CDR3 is TGTGCCAGCAGTTCAGGACGGGGAAATCAGCCCCAGCATTTT. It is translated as CASSSGRGNQPQHF.

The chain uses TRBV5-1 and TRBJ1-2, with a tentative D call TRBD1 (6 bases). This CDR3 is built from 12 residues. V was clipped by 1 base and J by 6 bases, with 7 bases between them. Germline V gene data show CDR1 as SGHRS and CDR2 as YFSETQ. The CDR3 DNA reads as TGCGCCAGCAGCTTGACAGGGAATGGCTACACCTTC. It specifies CASSLTGNGYTF.

This CDR3 is CASSLGIAGITGIQYF. CDR3 DNA: TGTGCCAGCAGCTTAGGGATTGCGGGGATAACGGGCATTCAGTACTTC. The V and J genes are TRBV5-6 and TRBJ2-4; D may be TRBD2 (6 bases). The CDR3 covers 16 residues. Germline V gene lookup returns CDR1 SGHDT and CDR2 YYEEEE. V lost 2 bases to trimming and J lost 9 bases, with 21 bases between them.

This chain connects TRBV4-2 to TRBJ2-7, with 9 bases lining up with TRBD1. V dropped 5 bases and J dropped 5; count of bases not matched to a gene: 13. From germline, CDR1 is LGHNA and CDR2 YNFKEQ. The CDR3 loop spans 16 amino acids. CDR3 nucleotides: TGTGCCAGCAGCAGACAGTCGGGACAGGGCGTCCACGAGCAGTACTTC. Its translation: CASSRQSGQGVHEQYF.

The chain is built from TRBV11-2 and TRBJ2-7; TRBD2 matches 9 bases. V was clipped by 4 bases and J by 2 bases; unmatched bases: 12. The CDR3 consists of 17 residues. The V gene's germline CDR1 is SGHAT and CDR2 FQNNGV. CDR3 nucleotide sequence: TGTGCCAGCAGCTCTCCCCCTCTAGCGGGGAGCACCTACGAGCAGTACTTC. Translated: CASSSPPLAGSTYEQYF.

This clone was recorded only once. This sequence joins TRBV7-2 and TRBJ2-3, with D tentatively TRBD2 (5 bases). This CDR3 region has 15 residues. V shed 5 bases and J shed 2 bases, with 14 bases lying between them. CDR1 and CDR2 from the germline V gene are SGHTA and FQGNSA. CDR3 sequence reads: CASSLNSANTDTQYF. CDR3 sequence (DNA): TGTGCCAGCAGCCTAAATAGCGCTAACACAGATACGCAGTATTTT.

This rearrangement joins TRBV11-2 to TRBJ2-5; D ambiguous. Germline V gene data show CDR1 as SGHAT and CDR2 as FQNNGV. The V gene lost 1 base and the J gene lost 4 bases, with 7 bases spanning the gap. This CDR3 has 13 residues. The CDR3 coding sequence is TGTGCCAGCAGCTTAGCCTTTAGAGAGACCCAGTACTTC. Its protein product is CASSLAFRETQYF.

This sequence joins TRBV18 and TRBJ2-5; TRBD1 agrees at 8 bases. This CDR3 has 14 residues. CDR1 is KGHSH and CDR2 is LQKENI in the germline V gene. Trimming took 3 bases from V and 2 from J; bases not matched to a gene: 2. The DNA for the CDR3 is TGTGCCAGCTCACCCCGGACAGGGCAAGAGACCCAGTACTTC. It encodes CASSPRTGQETQYF.

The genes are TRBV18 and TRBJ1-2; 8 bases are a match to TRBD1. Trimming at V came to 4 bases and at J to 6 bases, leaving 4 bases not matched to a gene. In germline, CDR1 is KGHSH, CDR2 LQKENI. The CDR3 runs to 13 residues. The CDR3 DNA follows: TGTGCCAGCTCACACTCGACAGGGGATGGCTACACCTTC. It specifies CASSHSTGDGYTF.

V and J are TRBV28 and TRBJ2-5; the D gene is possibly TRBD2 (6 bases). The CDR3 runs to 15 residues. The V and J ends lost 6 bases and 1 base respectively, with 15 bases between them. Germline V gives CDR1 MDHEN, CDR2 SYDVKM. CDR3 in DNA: TGTGCCAGCAGGTTTAGCGGACTATCCCAAGAGACCCAGTACTTC. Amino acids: CASRFSGLSQETQYF.

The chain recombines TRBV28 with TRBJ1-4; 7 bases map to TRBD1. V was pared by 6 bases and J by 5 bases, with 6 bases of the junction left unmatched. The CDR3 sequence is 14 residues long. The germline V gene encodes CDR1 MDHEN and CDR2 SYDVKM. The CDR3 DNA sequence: TGTGCCAGCAGGTCCCCAGGGGGAAATGAAAAACTGTTTTTT. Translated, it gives CASRSPGGNEKLFF.

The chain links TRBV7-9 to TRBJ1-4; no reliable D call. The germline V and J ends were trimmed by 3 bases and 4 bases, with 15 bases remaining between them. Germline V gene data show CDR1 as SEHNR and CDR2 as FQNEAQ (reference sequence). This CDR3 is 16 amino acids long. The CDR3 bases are TGTGCCAGCAGCTTGCGGGGAGTAGGAGGTAATGAAAAACTGTTTTTT. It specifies CASSLRGVGGNEKLFF.

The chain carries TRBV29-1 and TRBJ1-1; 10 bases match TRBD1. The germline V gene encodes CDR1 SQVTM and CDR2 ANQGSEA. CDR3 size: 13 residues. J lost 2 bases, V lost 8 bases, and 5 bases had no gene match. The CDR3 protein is CSRRDRGNTEAFF. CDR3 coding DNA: TGCAGCAGAAGGGACAGGGGTAACACTGAAGCTTTCTTT.

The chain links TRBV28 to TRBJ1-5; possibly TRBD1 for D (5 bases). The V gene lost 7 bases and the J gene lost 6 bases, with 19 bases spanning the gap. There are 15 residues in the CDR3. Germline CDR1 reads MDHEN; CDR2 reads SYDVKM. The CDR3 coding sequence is TGTGCCAGCACTCTCGCGGCAGGGTCGGGTCAGCCCCAGCATTTT. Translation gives CASTLAAGSGQPQHF.

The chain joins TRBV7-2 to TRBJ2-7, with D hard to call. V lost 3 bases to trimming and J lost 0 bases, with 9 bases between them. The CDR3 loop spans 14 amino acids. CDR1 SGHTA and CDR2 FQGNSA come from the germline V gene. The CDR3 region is CASSFAQNSYEQYF. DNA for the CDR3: TGTGCCAGCAGCTTTGCACAAAACTCCTACGAGCAGTACTTC.